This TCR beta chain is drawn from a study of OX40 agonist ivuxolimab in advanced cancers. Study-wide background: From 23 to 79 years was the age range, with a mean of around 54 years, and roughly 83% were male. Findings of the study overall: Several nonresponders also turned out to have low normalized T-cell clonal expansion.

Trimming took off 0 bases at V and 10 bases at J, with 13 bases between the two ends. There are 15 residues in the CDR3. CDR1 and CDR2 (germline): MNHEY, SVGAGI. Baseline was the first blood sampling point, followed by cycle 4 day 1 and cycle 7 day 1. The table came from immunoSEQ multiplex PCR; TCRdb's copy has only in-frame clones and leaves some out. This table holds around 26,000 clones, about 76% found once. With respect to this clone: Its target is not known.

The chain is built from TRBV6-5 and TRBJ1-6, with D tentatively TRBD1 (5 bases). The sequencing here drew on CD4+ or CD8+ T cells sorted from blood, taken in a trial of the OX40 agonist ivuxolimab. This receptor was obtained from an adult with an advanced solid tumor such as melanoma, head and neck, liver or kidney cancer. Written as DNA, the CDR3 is TGTGCCAGCAGTTACTCCTCAGGGAGGTGGTCACCCCTCCACTTT. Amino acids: CASSYSSGRWSPLHF.